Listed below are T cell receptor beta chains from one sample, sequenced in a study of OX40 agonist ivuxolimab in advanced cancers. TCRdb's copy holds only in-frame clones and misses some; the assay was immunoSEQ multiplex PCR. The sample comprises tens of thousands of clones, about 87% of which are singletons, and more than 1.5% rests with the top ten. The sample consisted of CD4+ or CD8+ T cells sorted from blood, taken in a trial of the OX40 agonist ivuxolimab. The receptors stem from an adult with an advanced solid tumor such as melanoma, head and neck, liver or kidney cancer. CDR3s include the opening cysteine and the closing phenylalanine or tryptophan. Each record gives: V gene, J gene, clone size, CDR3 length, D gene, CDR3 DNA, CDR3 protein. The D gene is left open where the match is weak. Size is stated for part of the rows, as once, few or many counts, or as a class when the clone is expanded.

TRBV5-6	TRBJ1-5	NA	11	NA	TGTGCCAGCATCCGGGGTCAGCCCCAGCATTTT	CASIRGQPQHF
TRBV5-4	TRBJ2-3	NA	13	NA	TGTGCCAGCAGCCCCCCTGATACAGATACGCAGTATTTT	CASSPPDTDTQYF
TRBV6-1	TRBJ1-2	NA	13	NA	TGTGCCAGCAGGAAACAGGACAACTATGGCTACACCTTC	CASRKQDNYGYTF
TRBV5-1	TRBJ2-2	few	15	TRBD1	TGCGCCAGCAGTCCCGGGACAGCGAACACCGGGGAGCTGTTTTTT	CASSPGTANTGELFF
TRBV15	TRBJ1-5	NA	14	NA	TGTGCCACCAGCAGAGTGGGAAATCTTCAGCCCCAGCATTTT	CATSRVGNLQPQHF
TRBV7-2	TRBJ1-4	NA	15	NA	TGTGCCAGCAGAAAAGGGGGGATAGCTAATGAAAAACTGTTTTTT	CASRKGGIANEKLFF
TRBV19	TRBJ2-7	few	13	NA	TGTGCCAGTAGTATAGACGGGATTTACGAGCAGTACTTC	CASSIDGIYEQYF
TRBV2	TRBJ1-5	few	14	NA	TGTGCCAGCAGCAGTGGAAGGGGTAATCAGCCCCAGCATTTT	CASSSGRGNQPQHF
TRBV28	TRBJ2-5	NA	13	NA	TGTGCCAGCAGTTTATTAAATCAAGAGACCCAGTACTTC	CASSLLNQETQYF
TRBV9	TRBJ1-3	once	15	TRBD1	TGTGCCAGCAGGAGGGACAGGGGGGCTGGAAACACCATATATTTT	CASRRDRGAGNTIYF